This passage covers 21 T cell receptor beta chains from one sample sequenced in a study of read filtering for tumor transcriptome and immune sequencing. The library was built from approximately 400 ng RNA with molecular barcoded adaptors for alpha/delta and beta/gamma chains. One entry per CDR3 protein, called by TCRdb with MiXCR from the reads. The sample lists over 25,000 distinct CDR3 sequences, approximately 15% occurring once. The specimen sequenced was a population of CD138-negative cells sorted from bone marrow. All receptors come from a donor at least 40 years old with multiple myeloma.

V and J are TRBV5-1 and TRBJ2-1; 7 bases match TRBD2. CDR3 size: 16 residues. After removal of 0 bases from V and 6 bases from J, the junction contained 9 bases not matched to a gene. Germline V gives CDR1 SGHRS, CDR2 YFSETQ. CDR3 DNA: TGCGCCAGCAGCTTGGTAGGAGTGGGAGGGCCCAATGAGCAGTTCTTC. Its translation is CASSLVGVGGPNEQFF.

In regard to this clonotype: A much larger clone lies one base from this, so it may be a read error. As DNA, the CDR3 is TGTGCCAGCTCACCTCAATCCTACGAGCAGTGCTTC. This encodes CASSPQSYEQCF. The chain joins TRBV18 to TRBJ2-7; D is unclear. Germline values: CDR1 KGHSH, CDR2 LQKENI. The CDR3 runs 12 residues.

This clonotype showed up many times. J is TRBJ2-3 and V is TRBV7-2; D is unresolved. The CDR3 is 15 amino acids. Per the germline V gene, CDR1 is SGHTA and CDR2 is FQGNSA. Trimming pared 4 bases from V and 0 bases from J, leaving 11 bases between. The CDR3 region is CASSSSVTSTDTQYF. The DNA of the CDR3 is TGTGCCAGCAGCTCCAGCGTGACTAGCACAGATACGCAGTATTTT.

This clonotype rates as medium-sized (0.01 to 0.1%). The chain has TRBV24-1 and TRBJ2-1, with 10 bases that match TRBD2. The CDR3 length is 16 residues. CDR1 KGHDR and CDR2 SFDVKD come from the germline V gene. Trimming cost V 2 bases and J 8 bases; bases outside gene matches: 8. CDR3: CATSDSAGGLAHEQFF. The CDR3 nucleotides read TGTGCCACCAGTGATTCCGCGGGGGGACTAGCGCATGAGCAGTTCTTC.

The chain combines TRBV28 with TRBJ2-7; 7 nucleotides align to TRBD2. V gave up 4 bases and J gave up 5 bases; unmatched junction bases: 11. Germline V gene data show CDR1 as MDHEN and CDR2 as SYDVKM. The CDR3 spans 15 residues. CDR3 sequence reads: CASSSPGGSRNEQYF. In DNA form, the CDR3 reads TGTGCCAGCAGTTCCCCCGGCGGGAGTAGGAACGAGCAGTACTTC.

V usage is TRBV29-1 and J usage is TRBJ2-3, with 10 nucleotides matching TRBD2. CDR3 length: 16 amino acids. The junction had 10 bases not matched to a gene; V was cut back by 5 bases and J by 2 bases. The germline gives CDR1 SQVTM, CDR2 ANQGSEA. CDR3 amino acids: CSVLVTSGINTDTQYF. Here the CDR3 DNA reads TGCAGCGTTTTGGTCACTAGCGGGATCAACACAGATACGCAGTATTTT.

This clonotype has a count of ten or more. A far larger clone is just one base off, so this is likely a read error. The CDR3 does not close with the conserved phenylalanine or tryptophan, likely indicating a read error. The rearrangement uses TRBV11-3 and TRBJ2-7, with unresolved D. Germline V gene data show CDR1 as SGHNT and CDR2 as YENEEA. The V end was cut by 1 base, the J end by 7 bases, with 11 bases between. The CDR3 covers 13 residues. This CDR3 reads CASSLANPWEQYY. The DNA of the CDR3 is TGTGCCAGCAGCTTAGCAAACCCGTGGGAGCAGTACTAC.

With respect to this clonotype: A junction end diverges from the germline sequence, so it may reflect a read error. The genes are TRBV20-1 and TRBJ2-2, with TRBD2 as a possible D gene (6 bases). The length of the CDR3 is 15 residues. The germline V gene encodes CDR1 DFQATT and CDR2 SNEGSKA (reference sequence). Here the CDR3 reads CSASEAGLVTGELFF. The CDR3 region has the DNA TGCAGCGCTAGCGAGGCAGGGTTGGTCACCGGGGAGCTGTTTTTT.

The CDR3 sequence is CASSTRTGIGTGELFF. The CDR3 DNA is TGTGCCAGCAGCACACGGACAGGGATTGGGACCGGGGAGCTGTTTTTT. The rearrangement links TRBV11-3 to TRBJ2-2, with 8 nucleotides matching TRBD1. In germline, CDR1 is SGHNT, CDR2 YENEEA. The CDR3 extends over 16 amino acids. Trimming took 5 bases from V and 5 from J; bases not matched to a gene: 10.

Worth noting for this clonotype: Being one base from a much bigger clone, this may be a read error. This sequence joins TRBV12-3 or TRBV12-4 and TRBJ1-5, with D unclear. V was clipped by 3 bases and J by 4 bases, with 16 bases between them. The CDR3 sequence is 16 residues long. CDR3 coding DNA: TGTGCCAGCAGTTTTCCCGGAGGGTCCTTAAATCAGCCCCAGCATTTT. Translation gives CASSFPGGSLNQPQHF.

This clonotype was counted between two and nine times. The chain joins TRBV11-2 to TRBJ2-2, with D perhaps matching TRBD1 (6 bases). Deletions cut 2 bases from V and 1 base from J, with 11 bases between. CDR3 length: 16 residues. Germline lookup yields CDR1 SGHAT and CDR2 FQNNGV. The CDR3 nucleotides are TGTGCCAGCAGCTTATCGACAGGCTTGAACACCGGGGAGCTGTTTTTT. This codes for CASSLSTGLNTGELFF. The variable domain in full, completed from reference TRBV11-2 and TRBJ2-2, reads EAGVAQSPRYKIIEKRQSVAFWCNPISGHATLYWYQQILGQGPKLLIQFQNNGVVDDSQLPKDRFSAERLKGVDSTLKIQPAKLEDSAVYLCASSLSTGLNTGELFFGEGSRLTVL.

V and J are TRBV7-9 and TRBJ2-1; D is undetermined. This CDR3 is built from 14 residues. The germline V and J ends were trimmed by 1 base and 7 bases, with 11 bases remaining between them. CDR1 is SEHNR and CDR2 is FQNEAQ in the germline V gene (reference sequence). The CDR3 DNA is TGTGCCAGCAGCTTAGTTGAACGCAGGAATGAGCAGTTCTTC. It yields the protein CASSLVERRNEQFF.

This clonotype was recorded at least ten times. The CDR3 region is CASRQDRIGNTIYF. In DNA, the CDR3 is TGTGCCAGCAGGCAAGACAGAATTGGAAACACCATATATTTT. The chain joins TRBV7-2 to TRBJ1-3, with a possible D match to TRBD1 (5 bases). Trimming left V 6 bases short and J 3 bases short, with 12 bases between. Germline V gene sequence: CDR1 SGHTA, CDR2 FQGNSA. The CDR3 extends over 14 amino acids.

V usage is TRBV9 and J usage is TRBJ2-1; D perhaps matches TRBD1 (6 bases). Germline loops: CDR1 SGDLS, CDR2 YYNGEE. Trimming removed 0 bases from V and 4 bases from J, with 11 bases in between. The CDR3 consists of 15 residues. CDR3 DNA: TGTGCCAGCAGCGTAGGCGGACAGCCATACAATGAGCAGTTCTTC. This translates into CASSVGGQPYNEQFF.

This clonotype was seen repeatedly, ten times or more. The chain couples TRBV19 to TRBJ2-7; 7 nucleotides line up with TRBD1. Germline loops: CDR1 LNHDA, CDR2 SQIVND (reference sequence). V dropped 5 bases and J dropped 6; count of bases not matched to a gene: 4. The CDR3 consists of 12 residues. DNA of the CDR3: TGTGCCAGTAGTGAGGGGGCGGCCGAGCAGTACTTC. Translated: CASSEGAAEQYF.

The sample holds many counts of this clonotype. V usage is TRBV6-1 and J usage is TRBJ2-2, with D possibly matching TRBD1 (6 bases). Germline-derived CDR1 and CDR2 are MNHNS and SASEGT. Trimming took off 5 bases at V and 3 bases at J, with 13 bases between the two ends. This CDR3 spans 15 amino acids. CDR3 DNA sequence: TGTGCCAGCAGTAAGGGACACTCGGACACCGGGGAGCTGTTTTTT. Its translation: CASSKGHSDTGELFF.

CDR3 sequence: CASSPRGERFDNEQFF. CDR3 nucleotides: TGTGCCAGCAGCCCACGGGGGGAGAGATTTGACAATGAGCAGTTCTTC. This rearrangement joins TRBV7-3 to TRBJ2-1; 7 nucleotides line up with TRBD2. The V and J ends lost 5 bases and 5 bases, in that order; junction bases with no gene match: 12. CDR3 length equals 16 residues. In germline, CDR1 is SGHTA, CDR2 FQGTGA.

This clonotype was counted many times. V usage is TRBV20-1 and J usage is TRBJ1-1, with unresolved D. The CDR3 has 10 amino acids. The V end was cut by 1 base, the J end by 8 bases, with 5 bases between. The germline CDR1 and CDR2 sequences are DFQATT and SNEGSKA (reference sequence). The CDR3: CSARGGEAFF. CDR3 in DNA: TGCAGTGCTAGAGGCGGGGAAGCTTTCTTT.

In its sample, this clonotype was seen a few times. A much larger clone differs by one base, so this may be a read error. The V gene is TRBV3-1, the J gene TRBJ2-7; D is undetermined. CDR1 and CDR2 (germline): LGHDT, YNNKEL (reference sequence). There are 12 residues in the CDR3. The CDR3 here is CASSQVPYERYF. CDR3 coding DNA: TGTGCCAGCAGCCAAGTACCCTACGAGCGGTACTTC.

This clonotype was seen many times. This chain links TRBV7-9 with TRBJ2-5, with 7 bases identical to TRBD1. Germline CDR1 is SEHNR and CDR2 is FQNEAQ (reference sequence). This CDR3 is built from 16 residues. Trimming removed 1 base from V and 4 bases from J; junction bases left unmatched: 9. As DNA, the CDR3 is TGTGCCAGCAGCTTAGTGACAGGGAAGTCCCCAGAGACCCAGTACTTC. Translated: CASSLVTGKSPETQYF.

As regards this clonotype: A far larger clone differs by one base, so this is likely a read error. The chain combines TRBV5-3 with TRBJ2-7; no definite D call. TRBV5-3 is placed among ORFs of uncertain function. The CDR3 contains 13 residues. CDR3 bases: TGCGCCAGCAGCTTGAAAGCCCCCTACGAGCAGTACTTC. Translated, it gives CASSLKAPYEQYF.